The rows below give T cell receptor beta chains drawn from one sample of a study of early T cells in non-severe SARS-CoV-2 infection. TCRdb called the 5' RACE reads again in MiXCR, with one record for every CDR3 protein. In the table there are fewer than 65,000 distinct CDR3 sequences, more than 9% of which are singletons. The sequenced material came from whole blood. The receptors originated from an adult who was a healthcare worker with PCR-confirmed SARS-CoV-2 infection or an uninfected control (not recorded which). CDR3s include the opening cysteine and the closing phenylalanine or tryptophan. A D gene is named only where the DNA matches it firmly. Not every row has a clone size; where given, it reads once, few, many or a size class.

TRBV11-1,TRBJ2-7,few,TRBD1,CASSRVGTGSSYEQYF,TGTGCCAGCAGCCGCGTAGGGACAGGGAGCTCCTACGAGCAGTACTTC
TRBV15,TRBJ2-5,.,.,CATSRPGPLETQYF,TGTGCCACCAGCAGACCGGGACCGCTGGAGACCCAGTACTTC
TRBV6-5,TRBJ1-1,.,TRBD1,CASRRGRLTFGEAFF,TGTGCCAGCAGGAGGGGGCGACTAACCTTTGGTGAAGCTTTCTTT
TRBV7-8,TRBJ2-1,many,.,CASSFPFGGRDNEQFF,TGTGCCAGCAGCTTCCCTTTCGGGGGGCGGGACAATGAGCAGTTCTTC
TRBV5-4,TRBJ1-1,many,TRBD1,CASGDSYFPEAFF,TGTGCCAGCGGGGACAGCTATTTCCCTGAAGCTTTCTTT
TRBV6-1,TRBJ1-5,few,.,CASSDRQGLKPQHF,TGTGCCAGCAGTGACCGTCAGGGGTTGAAGCCCCAGCATTTT
TRBV6-5,TRBJ1-1,many,.,CASSYSGSRGTEAFF,TGTGCCAGCAGTTACTCCGGGTCCCGGGGCACTGAAGCTTTCTTT
TRBV11-2,TRBJ2-4,.,.,CASSEWAEENIQYF,TGTGCCAGCAGCGAGTGGGCAGAAGAAAACATTCAGTACTTC
TRBV6-6,TRBJ1-6,.,.,CASTGAGNSPLHF,TGTGCCAGCACGGGGGCTGGAAATTCACCCCTCCACTTT
TRBV18,TRBJ2-4,many,TRBD1,CASSPRGTGGNIQYF,TGTGCCAGCTCACCACGTGGGACAGGGGGCAACATTCAGTACTTC
TRBV10-3,TRBJ2-5,many,TRBD2,CAISESAGARETQYF,TGTGCCATCAGTGAGTCAGCGGGGGCCCGAGAGACCCAGTACTTC
TRBV2,TRBJ2-1,.,.,CASSEVGNEQFF,TGTGCCAGCAGTGAAGTTGGGAATGAGCAGTTCTTC
TRBV7-9,TRBJ1-2,.,TRBD1,CASTTGDHYGYTF,TGTGCCAGCACGACAGGGGACCACTATGGCTACACCTTC
TRBV5-1,TRBJ1-1,few,.,CASSLMTENTEAFF,TGCGCCAGCAGCCTAATGACAGAGAACACTGAAGCTTTCTTT
TRBV21-1,TRBJ2-2,many,.,CASLRTANTGELFF,TGTGCCAGCCTTAGGACAGCGAACACCGGGGAGCTGTTTTTT
TRBV5-1,TRBJ1-2,few,.,CASGEGGRGYTF,TGCGCCAGCGGAGAAGGGGGTCGCGGCTACACCTTC
TRBV5-1,TRBJ2-3,few,.,CASSLELQSTDTQYF,TGCGCCAGCAGCTTGGAACTACAAAGCACAGATACGCAGTATTTT
TRBV29-1,TRBJ1-6,.,.,CSVGGPPFYNSPLHF,TGCAGCGTTGGGGGGCCGCCCTTCTATAATTCACCCCTCCACTTT
TRBV7-2,TRBJ2-3,many,TRBD2,CASSSRTSGGRGTDTQYF,TGTGCCAGCAGCTCGCGGACTAGCGGGGGGCGTGGCACAGATACGCAGTATTTT
TRBV18,TRBJ1-5,.,TRBD1,CASSPLGQGARQPQHF,TGTGCCAGCTCACCCCTGGGGCAGGGGGCTCGACAGCCCCAGCATTTT
TRBV30,TRBJ2-1,many,.,CAWSVRLNNEQFF,TGTGCCTGGAGTGTAAGACTAAACAATGAGCAGTTCTTC
TRBV7-9,TRBJ2-1,few,TRBD2,CASSRTSSNEQFF,TGTGCCAGCAGCCGGACTAGCTCCAATGAGCAGTTCTTC
TRBV24-1,TRBJ2-5,.,.,CATSDFTPGTPFRTGTQYF,TGTGCCACCAGTGATTTTACGCCCGGGACCCCGTTTCGTACGGGGACCCAGTACTTC
TRBV5-4,TRBJ2-5,many,TRBD2,CASSLVAGGDETQYF,TGTGCCAGCAGCTTGGTGGCGGGAGGGGACGAGACCCAGTACTTC
TRBV7-3,TRBJ2-5,many,TRBD1,CASSYGPGTAYQETQYF,TGTGCCAGCAGTTACGGGCCCGGGACAGCCTACCAAGAGACCCAGTACTTC
TRBV10-1,TRBJ2-2,many,.,CASSVQITGELFF,TGCGCCAGCAGTGTACAGATAACCGGGGAGCTGTTTTTT
TRBV3-1,TRBJ2-3,once,.,CASTRGRSDTQYF,TGTGCCAGCACCCGAGGCAGGTCAGATACGCAGTATTTT
TRBV7-9,TRBJ2-7,many,TRBD1,CASSKGQGFSYEQYF,TGTGCCAGCAGCAAGGGACAGGGGTTCTCCTACGAGCAGTACTTC
TRBV5-6,TRBJ1-4,few,.,CASSLLYLRPGEKLFF,TGTGCCAGCAGCTTGCTATACCTACGACCAGGAGAAAAACTGTTTTTT
TRBV6-2/TRBV6-3,TRBJ2-7,.,.,CASSPRRTYEQYF,TGTGCCAGCAGTCCTAGGAGAACCTACGAGCAGTACTTC
TRBV2,TRBJ2-5,many,.,CASGFPGKQETQYF,TGTGCCAGCGGCTTCCCGGGAAAACAAGAGACCCAGTACTTC
TRBV12-3/TRBV12-4,TRBJ1-6,few,TRBD1,CASSLDRGYNSPLHF,TGTGCCAGCAGCTTGGACAGGGGGTATAATTCACCCCTCCACTTT
TRBV7-8,TRBJ2-2,many,.,CASSLGANTGELFF,TGTGCCAGCAGCTTAGGAGCGAACACCGGGGAGCTGTTTTTT
TRBV9,TRBJ1-1,many,TRBD1,CASSVGGSGGVTEAFF,TGTGCCAGCAGCGTAGGAGGGTCAGGGGGAGTCACTGAAGCTTTCTTT
TRBV20-1,TRBJ2-1,many,.,CSARDLGKSYNEQFF,TGCAGTGCTAGAGATTTGGGGAAGAGCTACAATGAGCAGTTCTTC
TRBV10-3,TRBJ2-3,many,TRBD2,CAIQPSGGATQYF,TGTGCCATTCAACCTAGCGGGGGGGCGACGCAGTATTTT
TRBV7-8,TRBJ2-1,.,.,CASSLARRIGRENNEQFF,TGTGCCAGCAGCTTAGCCCGCCGGATTGGCCGGGAGAACAATGAGCAGTTCTTC
TRBV5-1,TRBJ2-3,.,.,CASSGDGRGGTDTQYF,TGCGCCAGCAGCGGGGACGGTCGAGGTGGCACAGATACGCAGTATTTT
TRBV9,TRBJ2-3,.,.,CASSVGQLGDTQYF,TGTGCCAGCAGCGTAGGGCAGCTCGGGGATACGCAGTATTTT
TRBV20-1,TRBJ2-7,many,TRBD2,CSARSIGASGSIHEQYF,TGCAGTGCTAGATCGATTGGAGCTAGCGGGAGTATACACGAGCAGTACTTC
TRBV7-3,TRBJ2-2,once,.,CASSPRDYTGELFF,TGTGCCAGCAGCCCAAGAGATTACACCGGGGAGCTGTTTTTT
TRBV2,TRBJ2-3,.,TRBD1,CASSTGTGCFF,TGTGCCAGCAGTACCGGGACAGGCTGTTTTTTT
TRBV7-2,TRBJ2-5,.,TRBD2,CASSLGGGPQETQYF,TGTGCCAGCAGCTTAGGCGGGGGGCCTCAAGAGACCCAGTACTTC
TRBV2,TRBJ2-1,.,TRBD2,CASTRERGAPNEQFF,TGTGCCAGCACGAGGGAGCGGGGGGCCCCCAATGAGCAGTTCTTC
TRBV20-1,TRBJ1-5,many,.,CSARRHPSNQPQHF,TGCAGTGCTAGACGGCATCCTAGCAATCAGCCCCAGCATTTT
TRBV5-1,TRBJ2-7,few,TRBD2,CASSFSGGNYEQYF,TGCGCCAGCAGCTTCTCGGGAGGGAACTACGAGCAGTACTTC
TRBV30,TRBJ2-7,many,.,CAWSNGQPYEQYF,TGTGCCTGGAGCAACGGACAGCCATACGAGCAGTACTTC
TRBV20-1,TRBJ2-2,.,.,CSARYRTGELFF,TGCAGTGCTCGGTATCGAACCGGGGAGCTGTTTTTT
TRBV6-5,TRBJ1-6,.,.,CASSYSPGGSYNSPLHF,TGTGCCAGCAGTTACTCCCCGGGGGGCTCCTATAATTCACCCCTCCACTTT
TRBV18,TRBJ2-7,many,TRBD1,CASSPAGGREQYF,TGTGCCAGCTCACCGGCAGGGGGACGCGAGCAGTACTTC
TRBV4-3,TRBJ1-6,many,TRBD1,CASSRITGTGVSSYSPLHF,TGCGCCAGCAGCCGAATAACCGGGACAGGGGTATCATCTTACTCACCCCTCCACTTT
TRBV18,TRBJ2-2,few,.,CASSLREGVGELFF,TGTGCCAGCTCCCTCAGGGAAGGCGTCGGGGAGCTGTTTTTT
TRBV30,TRBJ2-3,few,TRBD2,CAWSPGLAVADTQYF,TGTGCCTGGAGCCCCGGGCTAGCGGTCGCAGATACGCAGTATTTT
TRBV7-8,TRBJ2-7,.,.,CASSPREGGEQYF,TGTGCCAGCAGCCCTAGAGAGGGGGGAGAGCAGTACTTC
TRBV7-2,TRBJ2-3,.,TRBD1,CASSSWTGSDTQYF,TGTGCCAGCAGCTCATGGACAGGGTCTGATACGCAGTATTTT
TRBV12-3/TRBV12-4,TRBJ2-6,.,.,CASSLQGPGANVLTF,TGTGCCAGCAGTTTACAGGGCCCTGGGGCCAACGTCCTGACTTTC
TRBV7-9,TRBJ2-5,many,TRBD1,CASSRGQGLETQYF,TGTGCCAGCAGCCGCGGACAGGGCCTGGAGACCCAGTACTTC